Following are 18 T cell receptor beta chains from one sample sequenced in a study of preoperative IRX-2 immunotherapy in early breast cancer. TCRdb keeps only in-frame clones here, not all; method: immunoSEQ multiplex PCR. This sample has over 20,000 clones, with around four fifths found just once. Regarding treatment: preoperative locoregional IRX-2 cytokine immunotherapy. The sample consisted of lymph node tissue, taken after IRX-2 immunotherapy. The receptor set was obtained from a human donor with breast cancer.

This clone was seen just once. The chain couples TRBV7-5 to TRBJ2-1; TRBD1, the table's D call, was not compared with the DNA. TRBV7-5 is a known pseudogene. The CDR3 is 15 amino acids. This CDR3 is CASSLGQNTYNEQFF. CDR3 DNA: TGTGCCAGCAGCTTGGGACAGAATACTTACAATGAGCAGTTCTTC.

The rearrangement uses TRBV25-1 and TRBJ1-6; TRBD1 aligns across 7 bases. Germline CDR1 reads MGHDK; CDR2 reads SYGVNS. The CDR3 is 14 amino acids. After removal of 7 bases from V and 10 bases from J, the junction contained 10 bases not matched to a gene. The CDR3 nucleotides are TGTGCCAGCAATCCCGGGACAGTATCCTCACCCCTCCACTTT. This translates into CASNPGTVSSPLHF. Full variable domain (outside the CDR3, taken from reference TRBV25-1 and TRBJ1-6): EADIYQTPRYLVIGTGKKITLECSQTMGHDKMYWYQQDPGMELHLIHYSYGVNSTEKGDLSSESTVSRIRTEHFPLTLESARPSHTSQYLCASNPGTVSSPLHFGNGTRLTVT.

The V gene is TRBV7-4, the J gene TRBJ2-3; TRBD1 might be the D (5 bases). V dropped 5 bases and J dropped 6 bases, with 12 bases sitting between them. The germline gives CDR1 SGHVT, CDR2 SQSDAQ. The CDR3 covers 13 residues. CDR3 residues: CASSTQVGDTQYF. The CDR3 DNA is TGTGCCAGCAGCACACAGGTGGGGGATACGCAGTATTTT. Complete variable domain (other parts from reference TRBV7-4 and TRBJ2-3): GAGVSQSPRYKVAKRGRDVALRCDSISGHVTLYWYRQTLGQGSEVLTYSQSDAQRDKSGRPSGRFSAERPERSVSTLKIQRTEQGDSAVYLCASSTQVGDTQYFGPGTRLTVL.

The chain has TRBV11-3 and TRBJ2-7; 8 positions agree with TRBD2. CDR1 and CDR2 from the germline V gene are SGHNT and YENEEA. This CDR3 is built from 14 residues. V trimming: 5 bases; J trimming: 5 bases; junction bases outside the gene matches: 8. The CDR3 region has the DNA TGTGCCAGCAGCGTCACGGGGGGGCGCGACGAGCAGTACTTC. Its protein is CASSVTGGRDEQYF. Complete variable domain (other parts from reference TRBV11-3 and TRBJ2-7): EAGVVQSPRYKIIEKKQPVAFWCNPISGHNTLYWYLQNLGQGPELLIRYENEEAVDDSQLPKDRFSAERLKGVDSTLKIQPAELGDSAVYLCASSVTGGRDEQYFGPGTRLTVT.

The rearrangement links TRBV12-5 to TRBJ2-7; a possible D gene is TRBD2 (6 bases). Trimming removed 8 bases at V and 12 bases at J, with 20 bases between. Germline CDR1 is LGHNT and CDR2 is FRNRAP. The CDR3 totals 12 residues. For the CDR3, the DNA is TGTGCTAGTCAGTCTCCCGCGGAGGGCCTGTACGTC. Translated: CASQSPAEGLYV.

This clone was found a few times. V gene TRBV11-3 combines with J gene TRBJ1-6, with a weak D call TRBD1 (6 bases). This CDR3 region has 15 residues. V was cut by 6 bases and J by 7 bases, with 16 bases left in between. Per the germline V gene, CDR1 is SGHNT and CDR2 is YENEEA. The CDR3 region is CASRQTGTTNSPLHF. CDR3 DNA sequence: TGTGCCAGCAGGCAAACCGGGACAACCAATTCACCCCTCCACTTT.

This clone has a single count. The chain recombines TRBV11-1 with TRBJ2-1, with 9 bases aligning to TRBD2. Germline CDR1 reads SGHAT; CDR2 reads FQDESV (reference sequence). With 5 bases clipped from V and 8 bases from J, the junction kept 13 bases outside the gene matches. The CDR3 is made up of 16 amino acids. The CDR3 sequence: CASSPQRGALSDEQFF. CDR3 sequence (DNA): TGTGCCAGCAGCCCGCAGCGGGGGGCCTTGTCCGATGAGCAGTTCTTC. The entire variable domain, with the rest obtained from reference TRBV11-1 and TRBJ2-1, is as follows: EAEVAQSPRYKITEKSQAVAFWCDPISGHATLYWYRQILGQGPELLVQFQDESVVDDSQLPKDRFSAERLKGVDSTLKIQPAELGDSAMYLCASSPQRGALSDEQFFGPGTRLTVL.

This chain joins TRBV18 and TRBJ1-3; 7 bases align to TRBD1. The CDR3 spans 16 residues. Germline V gene data show CDR1 as KGHSH and CDR2 as LQKENI. The V and J ends lost 3 bases and 4 bases, in that order; junction bases with no gene match: 9. CDR3 coding DNA: TGTGCCAGCTCACCTTTACAACAGGGGAGAGGAAACACCATATATTTT. Amino acids: CASSPLQQGRGNTIYF.

The chain links TRBV14 to TRBJ2-5; D gene ambiguous. V was cut by 1 base and J by 4 bases, with 1 base left in between. Germline values: CDR1 SGHDN, CDR2 FVKESK. The CDR3 runs 11 residues. In DNA, the CDR3 is TGTGCCAGCAGCCAAGTAGAGACCCAGTACTTC. This sequence encodes CASSQVETQYF.

The rearrangement joins TRBV11-3 to TRBJ1-6; maybe TRBD1 (5 bases). The CDR3 is 15 amino acids. The V gene lost 5 bases and the J gene lost 5 bases, with 13 bases spanning the gap. Germline assignment: CDR1 SGHNT and CDR2 YENEEA. Here the CDR3 DNA reads TGTGCCAGCAGCGAACGACAGCCTGATAATTCACCCCTCCACTTT. Its protein is CASSERQPDNSPLHF.

A note on this clone: It is unclear where the CDR3 begins or ends on the DNA, so no DNA is shown, and the CDR3 is as TCRdb lists it. This chain connects TRBV8-2 to TRBJ2-2; the table's D call, TRBD2, has no DNA check behind it. TRBV8-2 is a documented pseudogene. The CDR3 comprises 15 residues, both ends counted. The CDR3 reads CASSLFGVGTGELFF.

The V and J genes are TRBV6-7 and TRBJ1-5, with D possibly being TRBD1 (5 bases). TRBV6-7 is assigned to the ORF class and has an uncertain function. Trimming took off 0 bases at V and 2 bases at J, with 20 bases between the two ends. The CDR3 extends over 19 amino acids. CDR3 DNA sequence: TGTGCCAGCAGTTACTCTATCAACCAGTTATCCAGGGGCAATCAGCCCCAGCATTTT. It is translated as CASSYSINQLSRGNQPQHF.

This chain uses TRBV6-8 with TRBJ2-1; 8 bases align to TRBD2. After removal of 7 bases from V and 11 bases from J, the junction contained 10 bases not matched to a gene. The CDR3 covers 13 residues. Germline V gene lookup returns CDR1 MNHGY and CDR2 SAAAGT. The CDR3 reads CASNGGRGAKQFF. The CDR3 DNA follows: TGTGCCAGCAACGGAGGGCGGGGGGCCAAGCAGTTCTTC.

There are a few counts of this clone. The chain is built from TRBV29-1 and TRBJ1-1, with D uncertain. V was trimmed by 6 bases and J by 0 bases, leaving 8 bases between them. CDR3 length: 12 amino acids. Germline V lookup: CDR1 SQVTM, CDR2 ANQGSEA. The CDR3 sequence: CSVSPVNTEAFF. CDR3 sequence (DNA): TGCAGCGTGAGCCCTGTGAACACTGAAGCTTTCTTT.

The rearrangement uses TRBV11-3 and TRBJ2-7, with D perhaps matching TRBD1 or TRBD2 (5 bases each). The CDR3 sequence is 15 residues long. V lost 5 bases, J lost 0 bases, and 14 bases lay in between. Germline V gene lookup returns CDR1 SGHNT and CDR2 YENEEA. This CDR3 reads CASSLGPISSYEQYV. The CDR3 DNA sequence: TGTGCCAGCAGCCTGGGACCGATCAGCTCCTACGAGCAGTACGTC.

The chain has TRBV19 and TRBJ2-3; D is uncertain. The length of the CDR3 is 15 residues. Germline V gene sequence: CDR1 LNHDA, CDR2 SQIVND (reference sequence). V gave up 3 bases and J gave up 2 bases, with 12 bases separating them. The CDR3 is CASSIFGVDTDTQYF. In nucleotides, the CDR3 is TGTGCCAGTAGTATCTTTGGGGTAGACACAGATACGCAGTATTTT. The complete variable domain, with remaining parts taken from reference TRBV19 and TRBJ2-3, reads DGGITQSPKYLFRKEGQNVTLSCEQNLNHDAMYWYRQDPGQGLRLIYYSQIVNDFQKGDIAEGYSVSREKKESFPLTVTSAQKNPTAFYLCASSIFGVDTDTQYFGPGTRLTVL.

The chain is built from TRBV5-1 and TRBJ1-2; D uncertain. Between the trimmed V and J ends, which lost 4 bases and 2 bases, there was a span of 18 bases. Germline CDR1 reads SGHRS; CDR2 reads YFSETQ. The CDR3 loop spans 16 amino acids. This CDR3 reads CASSQDRQGNNYGYTF. DNA of the CDR3: TGCGCCAGCAGCCAAGATAGACAAGGCAACAACTATGGCTACACCTTC.

The chain carries TRBV6-8 and TRBJ1-4, with a tentative D call TRBD1 (5 bases). V lost 5 bases and J lost 4, with 14 bases in between. The CDR3 extends over 15 amino acids. Germline loops: CDR1 MNHGY, CDR2 SAAAGT. CDR3: CASSRSGGYNEKLFF. The CDR3 DNA follows: TGTGCCAGCAGTCGGAGCGGGGGATATAATGAAAAACTGTTTTTT.